A single T cell receptor beta chain is shown here with its context. What it binds is not known. The donors were healthy bone marrow donors. These data are taken from a study of cytomegalovirus exposure and HLA in healthy donors. General study results and limits: With later analysis, a missense DCLRE1C variant became linked to TCR beta V- and J-gene trimming. The investigators catalogued 150 to 200 TCR beta chains as cytomegalovirus-associated.

The CDR3 is 14 amino acids. CDR1 and CDR2 from the germline V gene are MNHNS and SASEGT. Deletions cut 6 bases from V and 2 bases from J, with 11 bases between. PCR primers comprised 60 Vbeta and 13 Jbeta primers. Measured with immunoSEQ multiplex PCR; TCRdb has only the in-frame clones, and not every one. Found here are roughly 160,000 clones, 84% of them singletons; the top ten hold about 1%. The chain has TRBV6-1 and TRBJ1-3; a weak D match, TRBD1 (6 bases). The sequenced sample was PBMCs. The TCR comes from a man between 25 and 39 years old in good health and CMV-seronegative. CDR3 sequence reads: CASREQGTGNTIYF. The DNA for the CDR3 is TGTGCCAGCAGGGAACAGGGAACTGGAAACACCATATATTTT.